The rows below give T cell receptor beta chains drawn from one sample of a study of CD8+CD57+ T cells in acquired aplastic anemia. Via MiXCR, TCRdb re-called the reads, giving one row per CDR3 protein. Here the sample spans some 150,000 distinct CDR3 sequences, less than 60% being singletons. Sample: sorted CD4+, CD8+, or CD8+CD57+ T cells (not recorded which) from PBMCs. These TCRs come from a human donor with aplastic anemia. CDR3s include the opening cysteine and the closing phenylalanine or tryptophan.

len	v_gene	j_gene	CDR3aa
14	TRBV11-2	TRBJ1-6	CASSATGTGLPLHF
15	TRBV7-9	TRBJ1-1	CASSPKVRVSVKAFF
14	TRBV5-5	TRBJ2-1	CASSFPPGANEQFF
13	TRBV12-3/TRBV12-4	TRBJ1-2	CASSSGVNYGYTF
16	TRBV10-2	TRBJ1-3	CASSENSGGSGNTIYF
13	TRBV12-3/TRBV12-4	TRBJ2-5	CASSWGPQETQYF
15	TRBV11-2	TRBJ2-3	CASSFSGGATDTQYF
15	TRBV20-1	TRBJ2-7	CSATPTLGQIYEQYF
14	TRBV9	TRBJ1-2	CASSETPGGASYTF
8	TRBV7-9	TRBJ2-2	CAFGELFF
16	TRBV7-8	TRBJ1-4	CASSLVTPTRDEKLFF
13	TRBV20-1	TRBJ1-5	CSAGRPPNQPQHF
15	TRBV10-3	TRBJ1-2	CAISVEMGAGYGYTF
14	TRBV6-1	TRBJ1-1	CASSEQGLNTEAFF
11	TRBV7-8	TRBJ2-7	CASSWGGEQYF
15	TRBV18	TRBJ1-1	CASSPWGTGNTEAFF
14	TRBV10-3	TRBJ2-2	CATHWGRNTRELFF
12	TRBV20-1	TRBJ2-5	CSARQGQETQYF
13	TRBV25-1	TRBJ2-2	CASISFRGGELFF
17	TRBV5-1	TRBJ2-4	CASNLEDKVETRNIQYF
15	TRBV19	TRBJ1-6	CASSIRSFSNSPLHF
14	TRBV4-2	TRBJ1-1	CASSQESANTEAFF
11	TRBV12-3/TRBV12-4	TRBJ1-6	CASSFKGPLHF
13	TRBV10-2	TRBJ1-1	CASSPSGDTEAFF
12	TRBV7-3	TRBJ2-1	CASSLDYNEQFF
15	TRBV15	TRBJ2-3	CATSRRTSDTDTQYF
16	TRBV15	TRBJ2-1	CATSLSRLGLLREQFF
15	TRBV5-4	TRBJ2-7	CASSFGTSGRGEQYF
15	TRBV15	TRBJ2-3	CATSRGGTNYNEQYF
14	TRBV7-2	TRBJ2-1	CATGLGHSRNEQFF
16	TRBV11-1	TRBJ2-7	CASSAPTSGGTYEQYF
15	TRBV5-1	TRBJ2-5	CASSLERGSGETQYF